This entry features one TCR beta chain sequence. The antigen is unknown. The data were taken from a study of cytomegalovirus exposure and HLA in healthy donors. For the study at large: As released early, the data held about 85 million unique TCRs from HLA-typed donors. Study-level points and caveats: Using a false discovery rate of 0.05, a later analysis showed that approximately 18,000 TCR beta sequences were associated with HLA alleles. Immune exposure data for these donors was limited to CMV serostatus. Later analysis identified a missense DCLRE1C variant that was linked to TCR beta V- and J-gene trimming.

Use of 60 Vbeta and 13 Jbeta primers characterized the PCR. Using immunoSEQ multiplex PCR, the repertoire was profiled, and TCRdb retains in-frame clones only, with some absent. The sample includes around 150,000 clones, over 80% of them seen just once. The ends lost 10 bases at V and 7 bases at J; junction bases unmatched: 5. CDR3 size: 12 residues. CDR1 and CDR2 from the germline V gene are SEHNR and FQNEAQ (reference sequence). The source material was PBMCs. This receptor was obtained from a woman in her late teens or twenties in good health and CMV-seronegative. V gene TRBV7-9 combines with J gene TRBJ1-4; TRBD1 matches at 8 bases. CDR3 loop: CATQTGVEKLFF. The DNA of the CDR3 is TGTGCCACCCAGACAGGGGTTGAAAAACTGTTTTTT. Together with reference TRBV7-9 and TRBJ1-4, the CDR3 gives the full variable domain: DTGVSQNPRHKITKRGQNVTFRCDPISEHNRLYWYRQTLGQGPEFLTYFQNEAQLEKSRLLSDRFSAERPKGSFSTLEIQRTEQGDSAMYLCATQTGVEKLFFGSGTQLSVL.